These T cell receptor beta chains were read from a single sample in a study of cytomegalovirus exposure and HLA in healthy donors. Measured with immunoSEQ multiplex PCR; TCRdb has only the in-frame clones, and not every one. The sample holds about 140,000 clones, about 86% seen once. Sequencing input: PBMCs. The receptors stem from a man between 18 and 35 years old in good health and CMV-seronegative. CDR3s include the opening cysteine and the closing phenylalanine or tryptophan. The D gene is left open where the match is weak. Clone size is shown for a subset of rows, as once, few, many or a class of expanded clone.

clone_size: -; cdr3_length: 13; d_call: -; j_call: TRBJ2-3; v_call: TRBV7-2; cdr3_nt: TGTGCCAGCAGCTCCCTGGGGAGGGATACGCAGTATTTT; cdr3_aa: CASSSLGRDTQYF
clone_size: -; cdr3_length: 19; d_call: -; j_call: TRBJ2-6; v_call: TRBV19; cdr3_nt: TGTGCCAGTAGTCCCCCCCTCGGAGAGAAAAGCTCTGGGGCCAACGTCCTGACTTTC; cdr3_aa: CASSPPLGEKSSGANVLTF
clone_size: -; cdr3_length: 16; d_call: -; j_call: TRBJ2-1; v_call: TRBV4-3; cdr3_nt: TGCGCCAGCAGCCGGGGGGTGATGAAGGGTTCTGATGGGCAGTTCTTC; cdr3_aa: CASSRGVMKGSDGQFF
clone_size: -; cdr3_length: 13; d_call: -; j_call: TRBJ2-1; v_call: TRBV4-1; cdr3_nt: TGCGCCAGCAGCCTATCGGAGGACGTTTATCCGTTCTTC; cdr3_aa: CASSLSEDVYPFF
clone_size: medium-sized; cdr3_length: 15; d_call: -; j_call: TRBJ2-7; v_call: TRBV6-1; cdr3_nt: TGTGCCAGCAGCAGGGTGACCACGGACGGCTACGAGCAGTACTTC; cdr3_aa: CASSRVTTDGYEQYF
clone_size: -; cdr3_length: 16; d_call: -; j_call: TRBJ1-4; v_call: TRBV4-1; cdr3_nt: TGCGCCAGCAGCCAAGTGGTGGGGGCCACTAATGAAAAACTGTTTTTT; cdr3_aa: CASSQVVGATNEKLFF
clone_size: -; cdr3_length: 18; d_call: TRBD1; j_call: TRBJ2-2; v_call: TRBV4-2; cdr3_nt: TGTGCCAGCAGCCAAGAAGGCTTAGGGACAGTGAACACCGGGGAGCTGTTTTTT; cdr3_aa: CASSQEGLGTVNTGELFF
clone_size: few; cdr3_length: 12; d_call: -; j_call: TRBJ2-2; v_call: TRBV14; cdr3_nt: TGTGCCAGGACAAAAGATCACGGGGAGCTGTTTTTT; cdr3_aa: CARTKDHGELFF
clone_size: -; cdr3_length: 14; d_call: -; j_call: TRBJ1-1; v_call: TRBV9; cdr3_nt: TGTGCCAGCAGCGTTCAGGGCTTGAGCACTGAAGCTTTCTTT; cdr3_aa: CASSVQGLSTEAFF
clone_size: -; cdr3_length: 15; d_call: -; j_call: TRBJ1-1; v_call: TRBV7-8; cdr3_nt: TGTGCCAGCAGCTTAGCCCCTAGAGGGAACACTGAAGCTTTCTTT; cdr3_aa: CASSLAPRGNTEAFF
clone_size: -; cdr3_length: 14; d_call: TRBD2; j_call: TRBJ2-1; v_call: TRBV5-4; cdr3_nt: TGTGCCAGCGAGGGCGGGGGGGCTGCGGATGAGCAGTTCTTC; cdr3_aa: CASEGGGAADEQFF
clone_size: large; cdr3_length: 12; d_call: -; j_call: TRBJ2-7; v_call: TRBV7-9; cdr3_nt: TGTGCCAGCAGCTTAGACGGGGGCGAGCAGTACTTC; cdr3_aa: CASSLDGGEQYF
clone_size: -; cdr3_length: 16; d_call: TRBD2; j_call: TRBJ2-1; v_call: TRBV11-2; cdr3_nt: TGTGCCAGCAGGAGACTAGCGGGAGATCGCTACAATGAGCAGTTCTTC; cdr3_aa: CASRRLAGDRYNEQFF
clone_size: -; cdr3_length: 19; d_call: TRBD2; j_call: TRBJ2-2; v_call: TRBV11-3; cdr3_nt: TGTGCCAGCAGCTCAGGAGAGGGGAGCGGGAGTCTCTACACCGGGGAGCTGTTTTTT; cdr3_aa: CASSSGEGSGSLYTGELFF
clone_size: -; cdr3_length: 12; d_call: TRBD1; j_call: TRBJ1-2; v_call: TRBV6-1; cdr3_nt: TGTGCCAGAGGGGACAGCAACTATGGCTACACCTTC; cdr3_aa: CARGDSNYGYTF
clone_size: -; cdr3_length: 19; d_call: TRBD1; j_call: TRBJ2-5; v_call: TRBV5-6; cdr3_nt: TGTGCCAGCACCACTCTGGTCACAGGGGGGATGGCGAGTCAAGAGACCCAGTACTTC; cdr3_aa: CASTTLVTGGMASQETQYF
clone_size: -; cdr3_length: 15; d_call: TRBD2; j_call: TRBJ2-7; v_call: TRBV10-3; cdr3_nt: TGTGCCATCAGTGGTGACTTTAGGGAGGGTTACGAGCAGTACTTC; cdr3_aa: CAISGDFREGYEQYF